The TCR beta chain under discussion was sequenced for a study of blood T cell repertoires in COVID-19. Study summary: The analysed material was cDNA or gDNA that came from T cells, B-cell-depleted T cells, or PBMCs.

Some clones are missing from TCRdb's copy, which holds only in-frame ones; the method was immunoSEQ multiplex PCR. The sample yields about 380,000 clones, about 90% seen once. The CDR3 spans 14 residues. V lost 5 bases, J lost 9 bases, and 14 bases lay in between. The germline gives CDR1 MNHEY, CDR2 SVGAGI. The sample holds a few counts of this clone. Participants were aged 18 to 89 years, lived in under 30 US areas, and enrolled virtually. The study counted Cohort 3 donors as recovered given two negative PCRs, clearance, or symptom resolution. This receptor was identified in a man aged 30 to 45 who had recovered from COVID-19. The sequencing input was PBMCs or T cells enriched from blood (not recorded which). The gene calls are TRBV6-5 and TRBJ1-6; possible D gene TRBD1, 5 bases. This CDR3 reads CASSRQPQGSPLHF. The DNA for the CDR3 is TGTGCCAGCAGTCGACAGCCGCAGGGTTCACCCCTCCACTTT.